The 26 T cell receptor beta chains below come from one sample, sequenced in a study of beta chain features in type 1 diabetes. Expressed TCRB transcripts were sequenced because the entire RNA isolate underwent reverse transcription. The table came from immunoSEQ multiplex PCR; TCRdb's copy has only in-frame clones and leaves some out. The sample holds 250,000 to 400,000 clones, around 15% seen once. Sequenced input: central memory CD4+ T cells from blood. The receptors were sampled from a man between 25 and 39 years old in good health.

This clone has only a few counts. The genes are TRBV19 and TRBJ1-1; the match to TRBD1 covers 7 bases. The CDR3 contains 15 residues. Germline CDR1 and CDR2: LNHDA and SQIVND (reference sequence). J lost 0 bases, V lost 6 bases, and 7 bases had no gene match. Here the CDR3 reads CASRTRGGMNTEAFF. The DNA for the CDR3 is TGTGCCAGTAGAACCAGGGGGGGCATGAACACTGAAGCTTTCTTT.

This chain connects TRBV27 to TRBJ1-4, with D unresolved. Per the germline V gene, CDR1 is MNHEY and CDR2 is SMNVEV (reference sequence). The V end lost 3 bases, the J end lost 8 bases, and 13 bases lay between the germline ends. The CDR3 is 14 residues long. CDR3 residues: CASSLGSFREKLFF. The CDR3 DNA follows: TGTGCCAGCAGTTTGGGTAGCTTTCGGGAAAAACTGTTTTTT.

This clone was detected only a few times. The genes are TRBV6-5 and TRBJ2-5; D perhaps matches TRBD1 (5 bases). The CDR3 has 13 residues. The V end was cut by 5 bases, the J end by 0 bases, with 7 bases between. The germline V gene has CDR1 MNHEY and CDR2 SVGAGI. This chain's CDR3 is CASSADNQETQYF. CDR3 nucleotides: TGTGCCAGCAGTGCGGACAACCAAGAGACCCAGTACTTC.

The rearrangement links TRBV28 to TRBJ2-7; 9 nucleotides line up with TRBD2. This CDR3 is built from 15 residues. Germline V gene lookup returns CDR1 MDHEN and CDR2 SYDVKM. J was trimmed by 7 bases and V by 5 bases; bases with no gene match: 12. CDR3: CASSVSGRGAWEQYV. Here the CDR3 DNA reads TGTGCCAGCAGTGTTAGCGGGAGAGGGGCTTGGGAGCAGTACGTC.

This clone showed up just a few times. The rearrangement links TRBV10-3 to TRBJ2-5; no clear D gene. V was clipped by 5 bases and J by 1 base, with 8 bases between them. The CDR3 totals 13 residues. Germline loops: CDR1 ENHRY, CDR2 SYGVKD. The CDR3, as DNA: TGTGCCATCAGTCCGCCGGGCCAAGAGACCCAGTACTTC. It translates to CAISPPGQETQYF.

This clone has a handful of counts. The chain is built from TRBV5-1 and TRBJ2-3; D is perhaps TRBD2 (6 bases). Per the germline V gene, CDR1 is SGHRS and CDR2 is YFSETQ. The CDR3 has 14 residues. Trimming stripped 4 bases from V and 2 bases from J, with 11 bases between. CDR3 sequence: CASSQEGTTDTQYF. CDR3 in DNA: TGCGCCAGCAGCCAGGAGGGGACCACAGATACGCAGTATTTT.

This clone was counted only a few times. The CDR3 sequence is CASEGTMGNIQYF. CDR3 bases: TGTGCCAGCGAAGGGACGATGGGGAACATTCAGTACTTC. The chain carries TRBV6-5 and TRBJ2-4; either TRBD1 or TRBD2 may fit D (5 bases each). V was shortened by 8 bases and J by 7 bases, with 15 bases between the two germline ends. Germline values: CDR1 MNHEY, CDR2 SVGAGI. This CDR3 is 13 amino acids long.

This chain uses TRBV7-8 with TRBJ2-7; no reliable D call. The germline CDR1 and CDR2 sequences are SGHVS and FQNEAQ. V lost 4 bases and J lost 0, with 10 bases in between. CDR3 length equals 14 residues. For the CDR3, the DNA is TGTGCCAGCAGCTCTGGGCGGTTCTCCTACGAGCAGTACTTC. Its translation: CASSSGRFSYEQYF. Full variable domain (missing parts from reference TRBV7-8 and TRBJ2-7): GAGVSQSPRYKVAKRGQDVALRCDPISGHVSLFWYQQALGQGPEFLTYFQNEAQLDKSGLPSDRFFAERPEGSVSTLKIQRTQQEDSAVYLCASSSGRFSYEQYFGPGTRLTVT.

This clone was counted a few times. The chain links TRBV11-3 to TRBJ2-2; D is possibly TRBD2 (5 bases). The V end lost 0 bases, the J end lost 1 base, and 9 bases lay between the germline ends. CDR1 is SGHNT and CDR2 is YENEEA in the germline V gene. CDR3 size: 16 residues. The CDR3 reads CASSLDGSGNTGELFF. The CDR3 coding sequence is TGTGCCAGCAGCTTAGATGGAAGCGGGAACACCGGGGAGCTGTTTTTT.

The sample holds a few counts of this clone. The V gene is TRBV6-5, the J gene TRBJ2-7, with 7 bases that match TRBD1. V was pared by 6 bases and J by 6 bases, with 8 bases of the junction left unmatched. The CDR3 contains 13 residues. Germline V gene sequence: CDR1 MNHEY, CDR2 SVGAGI. The CDR3: CASRTGFSGEQYV. The CDR3 region has the DNA TGTGCCAGCAGGACAGGGTTTTCGGGCGAGCAGTACGTC.

This clone was counted between two and nine times. The V gene is TRBV5-1, the J gene TRBJ2-6, with D maybe TRBD1 (5 bases). Germline V CDR1 and CDR2: SGHRS, YFSETQ. This CDR3 has 14 residues. Between the trimmed V and J ends, which lost 4 bases and 0 bases, there was a span of 5 bases. The CDR3 spells CASSDSSGANVLTF. CDR3 bases: TGCGCCAGCAGCGACAGCTCTGGGGCCAACGTCCTGACTTTC.

This clone was counted a single time. This chain connects TRBV6-1 to TRBJ2-4; 8 bases line up with TRBD1. After removal of 4 bases from V and 0 bases from J, the junction contained 8 bases not matched to a gene. The CDR3 runs to 17 residues. Germline assignment: CDR1 MNHNS and CDR2 SASEGT. DNA for the CDR3: TGTGCCAGCAGTGTTTACAGGGGGGAAGGAGCCAAAAACATTCAGTACTTC. Its protein is CASSVYRGEGAKNIQYF.

Only a few counts were recorded for this clone. This rearrangement joins TRBV11-3 to TRBJ2-2, with D unresolved. Per the germline V gene, CDR1 is SGHNT and CDR2 is YENEEA. The CDR3 consists of 17 residues. V lost 2 bases and J 0 bases, leaving 13 bases between the germline ends. CDR3 sequence reads: CASSLFPLTANTGELFF. In nucleotides, the CDR3 is TGTGCCAGCAGCTTATTCCCCCTCACAGCGAACACCGGGGAGCTGTTTTTT.

This clone was observed a few times. The chain recombines TRBV2 with TRBJ1-5; 7 bases agree with TRBD1. J gave up 7 bases and V 8 bases, and 5 bases lay outside the gene matches. Germline CDR1 is SNHLY and CDR2 is FYNNEI. The length of the CDR3 is 12 residues. CDR3 DNA: TGTGCCAGCCAACAGGGGAACCAGCCCCAGCATTTT. Its translation: CASQQGNQPQHF.

J is TRBJ2-7 and V is TRBV14, with D perhaps matching TRBD1 (6 bases). CDR3 length: 18 residues. Germline V gene data show CDR1 as SGHDN and CDR2 as FVKESK. The V end lost 0 bases, the J end lost 0 bases, and 18 bases lay between the germline ends. CDR3 DNA: TGTGCCAGCAGCCAAGATAGCTCGGGGTGGACAGTCTCCTACGAGCAGTACTTC. This sequence encodes CASSQDSSGWTVSYEQYF.

A few counts support this clone. This sequence joins TRBV19 and TRBJ1-1; D is unresolved. Per the germline V gene, CDR1 is LNHDA and CDR2 is SQIVND (reference sequence). This CDR3 contains 14 residues. Between the trimmed V and J ends, which lost 5 bases and 2 bases, there was a span of 12 bases. CDR3 protein: CASSFRGGNTEAFF. The CDR3 DNA sequence: TGTGCCAGTAGTTTTCGGGGTGGTAACACTGAAGCTTTCTTT.

This clone has more than one count but fewer than ten. CDR3 amino acids: CASSPTGVGEQFF. CDR3 in DNA: TGTGCCAGTTCCCCCACAGGGGTTGGTGAGCAGTTCTTC. The genes are TRBV19 and TRBJ2-1; 7 bases fit TRBD1. This CDR3 has 13 amino acids. V dropped 8 bases and J dropped 9; count of bases not matched to a gene: 10. The V gene's germline CDR1 is LNHDA and CDR2 SQIVND (reference sequence). The variable domain in full, completed from reference TRBV19 and TRBJ2-1, reads DGGITQSPKYLFRKEGQNVTLSCEQNLNHDAMYWYRQDPGQGLRLIYYSQIVNDFQKGDIAEGYSVSREKKESFPLTVTSAQKNPTAFYLCASSPTGVGEQFFGPGTRLTVL.

This clone was seen a handful of times. This chain uses TRBV9 with TRBJ1-1; 7 bases match TRBD1. The CDR3 runs to 13 residues. V lost 2 bases and J lost 5; bases outside the gene matches: 3. From germline, CDR1 is SGDLS and CDR2 YYNGEE. CDR3 nucleotides: TGTGCCAGCAGCGTGACAGGGAGGACTGAAGCTTTCTTT. It is translated as CASSVTGRTEAFF.

In regard to this clone: Other DNA sequences of this sample code for an identical CDR3. The rearrangement uses TRBV18 and TRBJ1-5, with D tentatively TRBD1 (5 bases). The CDR3 runs to 14 residues. Between the trimmed V and J ends, which lost 6 bases and 0 bases, there was a span of 9 bases. Germline loops: CDR1 KGHSH, CDR2 LQKENI. CDR3: CASSRGDSNQPQHF. The CDR3 coding sequence is TGTGCCAGCTCCCGGGGGGATAGCAATCAGCCCCAGCATTTT.

There are a few counts of this clone. The rearrangement uses TRBV7-2 and TRBJ1-2; D not certain. Trimming took off 2 bases at V and 8 bases at J, with 9 bases between the two ends. The CDR3 is 12 amino acids. The germline V gene has CDR1 SGHTA and CDR2 FQGNSA. CDR3 sequence: CASSLHEYGYTF. Here the CDR3 DNA reads TGTGCCAGCAGCTTACATGAATACGGCTACACCTTC.

This clone showed up many times. The rearrangement links TRBV4-2 to TRBJ2-5, with 13 bases identical to TRBD2. The CDR3 runs 16 residues. Germline CDR1 and CDR2: LGHNA and YNFKEQ. V lost 6 bases, J lost 4 bases, and 8 bases stayed unmatched. This chain's CDR3 is CASRRTSGGEGETQYF. In nucleotides, the CDR3 is TGTGCCAGCAGGCGCACTAGCGGGGGGGAAGGAGAGACCCAGTACTTC.

The chain employs TRBV5-6 and TRBJ2-7, with no clear D. Germline CDR1 is SGHDT and CDR2 is YYEEEE. The CDR3 has 12 amino acids. The germline V and J ends were trimmed by 0 bases and 4 bases, with 5 bases remaining between them. CDR3: CASSLGQYEQYV. The CDR3 DNA sequence: TGTGCCAGCAGCTTGGGGCAATACGAGCAGTACGTC.

The chain is built from TRBV29-1 and TRBJ2-1; D assignment may be TRBD1 or TRBD2 (6 bases each). There are 13 residues in the CDR3. Trimming removed 6 bases from V and 8 bases from J, with 17 bases in between. Germline V CDR1 and CDR2: SQVTM, ANQGSEA. CDR3 in DNA: TGCAGCGTGGTGTCCCGGGGGCCCGATGAGCAGTTCTTC. Translating gives CSVVSRGPDEQFF.

This clone was detected a few times. The gene calls are TRBV2 and TRBJ1-4; 10 bases agree with TRBD1. This CDR3 contains 15 residues. Trimming cost V 2 bases and J 10 bases; bases outside gene matches: 7. Per germline, CDR1 SNHLY and CDR2 FYNNEI. The CDR3 is CASSEFGTGDSKLFF. CDR3 DNA sequence: TGTGCCAGCAGTGAATTTGGGACAGGGGATTCAAAACTGTTTTTT.

In its sample, this clone was seen a few times. The V gene is TRBV7-9, the J gene TRBJ1-4; tentative D call: TRBD1 (6 bases). CDR1 and CDR2 (germline): SEHNR, FQNEAQ (reference sequence). The germline V and J ends were trimmed by 3 bases and 6 bases, with 11 bases remaining between them. The CDR3 has 14 residues. The CDR3 loop is CASSFGQTDEKLFF. The CDR3 DNA reads as TGTGCCAGCAGCTTCGGACAGACTGATGAAAAACTGTTTTTT.

In this sample, this clone turned up a few times. The V call is TRBV20-1, the J call TRBJ1-5; D gene ambiguous. Germline V gene data show CDR1 as DFQATT and CDR2 as SNEGSKA (reference sequence). Trimming took 5 bases from V and 9 from J, leaving 11 bases between them. This CDR3 has 11 amino acids. CDR3 in amino acids: CSAPGNGPQHF. As DNA, the CDR3 is TGCAGTGCTCCCGGGAACGGGCCCCAGCATTTT.